What follows are 21 T cell receptor beta chains derived from one specimen sequenced in a study of beta chain features in type 1 diabetes. Since all of the isolated RNA was reverse transcribed, expressed TCRB transcripts were what got sequenced. Method: immunoSEQ multiplex PCR; TCRdb's copy keeps in-frame clones and lacks some. The table lists 150,000 to 170,000 clones, roughly 8.1% of them singletons, with approximately 0.69% in the top ten. Source material: central memory CD4+ T cells from blood. Receptors were obtained from a man aged 18 to 35 in good health.

This clone occurred many times. V usage is TRBV19 and J usage is TRBJ1-1; 7 positions match TRBD1. Germline V gives CDR1 LNHDA, CDR2 SQIVND (reference sequence). This CDR3 is built from 15 residues. The junction had 7 bases not matched to a gene; V was cut back by 5 bases and J by 1 base. The CDR3 sequence: CASSAWTGGNTEAFF. The CDR3, as DNA: TGTGCCAGTAGTGCCTGGACAGGAGGGAACACTGAAGCTTTCTTT.

This clone was seen a handful of times. The rearrangement joins TRBV6-4 to TRBJ2-2, with 11 bases fitting TRBD2. V was pared by 5 bases and J by 3 bases, with 2 bases of the junction left unmatched. In germline, CDR1 is MRHNA, CDR2 SNTAGT. CDR3 size: 15 residues. The CDR3 DNA reads as TGTGCCAGCAGTACTAGCGGGAGCTACACCGGGGAGCTGTTTTTT. Protein sequence: CASSTSGSYTGELFF.

A word on this clone: Compared with germline, one end of the junction differs, possibly owing to a read error. The V and J genes are TRBV13 and TRBJ2-5; 10 nucleotides line up with TRBD1. The CDR3 has 15 amino acids. Per germline, CDR1 PRHDT and CDR2 FYEKMQ (reference sequence). CDR3 protein: CASSVGTGELETQYF. The CDR3 region has the DNA TGTGCCAGCAGCGTAGGGACAGGGGAGTTGGAGACCCAGTACTTC.

In this sample, this clone turned up a few times. The chain joins TRBV5-1 to TRBJ2-3, with 9 bases that match TRBD2. This CDR3 is 16 amino acids long. Trimming took 4 bases from V and 4 from J; bases not matched to a gene: 10. CDR1 SGHRS and CDR2 YFSETQ come from the germline V gene. This chain's CDR3 is CASSPPSGNGADTQYF. CDR3 bases: TGCGCCAGCAGCCCCCCTAGCGGGAACGGGGCAGATACGCAGTATTTT.

The V gene is TRBV10-3, the J gene TRBJ1-2, with TRBD1 matching 8 bases. Germline V gene data show CDR1 as ENHRY and CDR2 as SYGVKD. This CDR3 is 16 amino acids long. Trimming cost V 0 bases and J 14 bases; bases outside gene matches: 17. CDR3 bases: TGTGCCATCAGTGAGTCGAATACCGGACAGGGTGAAAGGCGGACCTTC. Its translation is CAISESNTGQGERRTF.

The chain is built from TRBV7-2 and TRBJ2-5, with TRBD2 as a possible D gene (6 bases). This CDR3 spans 11 amino acids. The germline V gene has CDR1 SGHTA and CDR2 FQGNSA. V was trimmed by 2 bases and J by 13 bases, leaving 11 bases between them. This chain's CDR3 is CASSLSRGLYF. CDR3 nucleotide sequence: TGTGCCAGCAGCTTAAGTCGGGGACTGTACTTC.

This clone was picked up many times. This sequence joins TRBV29-1 and TRBJ2-7, with D possibly TRBD1 on 6 matching bases. The germline V gene encodes CDR1 SQVTM and CDR2 ANQGSEA. The CDR3 sequence is 13 residues long. V shed 7 bases and J shed 4 bases, with 17 bases lying between them. In nucleotides, the CDR3 is TGCAGCGCCAAACAGGGCTACCTGTACGAGCAGTACTTC. Its translation: CSAKQGYLYEQYF.

There are many counts of this clone. The V gene is TRBV9, the J gene TRBJ2-6; TRBD1 matches at 7 bases. The CDR3 contains 16 residues. V shed 4 bases and J 2 bases; nucleotides not matched to a gene: 6. The germline CDR1 and CDR2 sequences are SGDLS and YYNGEE. CDR3 nucleotide sequence: TGTGCCAGCAGCCGACAGGGTTCTCCTGGGGCCAACGTCCTGACTTTC. Its protein product is CASSRQGSPGANVLTF.

This clone was counted a few times. This rearrangement joins TRBV19 to TRBJ1-2; 9 nucleotides match TRBD1. Germline V lookup: CDR1 LNHDA, CDR2 SQIVND (reference sequence). V dropped 5 bases and J dropped 7; count of bases not matched to a gene: 11. The CDR3 totals 15 residues. The CDR3, as DNA: TGTGCCAGTAGTCTGCGTGGGGGACAGGGATCTGGCTACACCTTC. Translated, it gives CASSLRGGQGSGYTF. Complete variable domain (other parts from reference TRBV19 and TRBJ1-2): DGGITQSPKYLFRKEGQNVTLSCEQNLNHDAMYWYRQDPGQGLRLIYYSQIVNDFQKGDIAEGYSVSREKKESFPLTVTSAQKNPTAFYLCASSLRGGQGSGYTFGSGTRLTVV.

The chain links TRBV6-5 to TRBJ1-1; 8 bases agree with TRBD1. V dropped 4 bases and J dropped 0; count of bases not matched to a gene: 4. The length of the CDR3 is 15 residues. Germline-derived CDR1 and CDR2 are MNHEY and SVGAGI. CDR3 protein: CASSSAGGMNTEAFF. CDR3 nucleotide sequence: TGTGCCAGCAGTTCCGCAGGGGGCATGAACACTGAAGCTTTCTTT.

The chain combines TRBV5-5 with TRBJ2-3; TRBD1 is a possible D gene (7 bases). V was cut by 1 base and J by 6 bases, with 15 bases left in between. Germline assignment: CDR1 SGHKS and CDR2 YYEKEE (reference sequence). CDR3 length: 15 residues. CDR3 amino acids: CASSLNQGGSDTQYF. In DNA, the CDR3 is TGTGCCAGCAGCTTGAATCAGGGGGGCAGTGATACGCAGTATTTT.

This chain links TRBV6-4 with TRBJ1-1; D uncertain. V was clipped by 3 bases and J by 6 bases, with 14 bases between them. Per the germline V gene, CDR1 is MRHNA and CDR2 is SNTAGT. CDR3 length: 14 amino acids. DNA of the CDR3: TGTGCCAGCAGTGATGAGGCCCGAGGCTCTGAAGCTTTCTTT. It codes for CASSDEARGSEAFF.

This clone was detected a few times. The genes are TRBV7-2 and TRBJ2-1; D is ambiguous. Germline V CDR1 and CDR2: SGHTA, FQGNSA. The V gene lost 4 bases and the J gene lost 4 bases, with 14 bases spanning the gap. This CDR3 region has 15 residues. The CDR3 DNA sequence: TGTGCCAGCAGCTCACCCTCGAATGAGTACAATGAGCAGTTCTTC. It translates to CASSSPSNEYNEQFF.

This clone was counted a few times. CDR3 amino acids: CASTTGNTGELFF. The DNA for the CDR3 is TGTGCCAGCACTACAGGAAACACCGGGGAGCTGTTTTTT. The genes are TRBV6-1 and TRBJ2-2; D possibly corresponds to TRBD1 (5 bases). Germline values: CDR1 MNHNS, CDR2 SASEGT. Trimming stripped 7 bases from V and 2 bases from J, with 8 bases between. The CDR3 runs to 13 residues.

In its sample, this clone was seen a few times. This sequence joins TRBV9 and TRBJ1-4, with a tentative D call TRBD1 (5 bases). Germline-derived CDR1 and CDR2 are SGDLS and YYNGEE. The CDR3 length is 16 residues. V lost 0 bases to trimming and J lost 4 bases, with 13 bases between them. The CDR3 nucleotides read TGTGCCAGCAGCGTAGGGGGCGGCGAGAATAATGAAAAACTGTTTTTT. Translated, it gives CASSVGGGENNEKLFF.

The sample holds a few counts of this clone. This chain links TRBV7-3 with TRBJ2-1, with TRBD2 matching over 9 bases. The V and J ends lost 5 bases and 10 bases, in that order; junction bases with no gene match: 3. This CDR3 spans 12 amino acids. CDR1 SGHTA and CDR2 FQGTGA come from the germline V gene. CDR3 amino acids: CASSPSGREQFF. The CDR3 DNA reads TGTGCCAGCAGCCCAAGCGGGAGGGAGCAGTTCTTC.

This clone has more than one count but fewer than ten. The J gene is TRBJ2-5, the V gene TRBV5-1, with D unresolved. Trimming took off 2 bases at V and 3 bases at J, with 14 bases between the two ends. CDR3 size: 15 residues. CDR1 and CDR2 (germline): SGHRS, YFSETQ. The CDR3 loop is CASSLGGSSKETQYF. CDR3 coding DNA: TGCGCCAGCAGCTTAGGCGGCTCCTCAAAAGAGACCCAGTACTTC. The variable domain in full, with the rest retrieved from reference TRBV5-1 and TRBJ2-5, is KAGVTQTPRYLIKTRGQQVTLSCSPISGHRSVSWYQQTPGQGLQFLFEYFSETQRNKGNFPGRFSGRQFSNSRSEMNVSTLELGDSALYLCASSLGGSSKETQYFGPGTRLLVL.

A few counts support this clone. The V call is TRBV7-2, the J call TRBJ2-6; D possibly corresponds to TRBD2 (5 bases). Per the germline V gene, CDR1 is SGHTA and CDR2 is FQGNSA. There are 15 residues in the CDR3. Trimming shortened V by 5 bases and J by 0 bases, and 8 bases separated the two germline ends. The CDR3: CASSPLASGANVLTF. DNA for the CDR3: TGTGCCAGCAGCCCGCTAGCCTCTGGGGCCAACGTCCTGACTTTC.

Only a few counts were recorded for this clone. The chain is built from TRBV29-1 and TRBJ1-1; D possibly corresponds to TRBD1 (6 bases). The CDR3 length is 13 residues. The germline V gene has CDR1 SQVTM and CDR2 ANQGSEA. V was shortened by 7 bases and J by 3 bases, with 15 bases between the two germline ends. CDR3: CSAQRGLDTEAFF. The CDR3 DNA sequence: TGCAGCGCCCAGAGGGGGTTGGACACTGAAGCTTTCTTT.

This clone was counted many times. The chain uses TRBV10-3 and TRBJ1-1, with D unclear. Trimming stripped 10 bases from V and 1 base from J, with 7 bases between. The CDR3 is made up of 11 amino acids. CDR1 is ENHRY, CDR2 SYGVKD, per germline. CDR3 sequence (DNA): TGTGCCACACAAGAGAACACTGAAGCTTTCTTT. This translates into CATQENTEAFF.

This clone was picked up a small number of times. This sequence joins TRBV7-9 and TRBJ2-5; 9 bases fit TRBD2. V lost 5 bases and J lost 3; bases outside the gene matches: 19. The CDR3 length is 19 residues. Germline values: CDR1 SEHNR, CDR2 FQNEAQ (reference sequence). This chain's CDR3 is CASSLPFRLAGRYKETQYF. CDR3 in DNA: TGTGCCAGCAGCCTCCCTTTTCGGCTAGCGGGACGTTACAAAGAGACCCAGTACTTC.